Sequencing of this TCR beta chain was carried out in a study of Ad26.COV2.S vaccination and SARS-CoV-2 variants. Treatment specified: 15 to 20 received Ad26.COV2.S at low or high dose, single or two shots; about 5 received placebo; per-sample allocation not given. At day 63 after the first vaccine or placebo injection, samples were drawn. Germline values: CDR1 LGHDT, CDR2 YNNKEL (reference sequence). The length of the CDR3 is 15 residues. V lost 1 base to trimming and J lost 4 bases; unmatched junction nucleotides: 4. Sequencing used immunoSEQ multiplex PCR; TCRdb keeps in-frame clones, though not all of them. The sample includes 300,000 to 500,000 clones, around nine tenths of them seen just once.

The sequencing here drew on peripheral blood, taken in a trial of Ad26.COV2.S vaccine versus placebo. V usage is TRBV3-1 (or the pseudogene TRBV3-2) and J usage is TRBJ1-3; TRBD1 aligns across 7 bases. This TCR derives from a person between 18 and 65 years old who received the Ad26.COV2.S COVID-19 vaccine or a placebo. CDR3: CASSQAGRGGNTIYF. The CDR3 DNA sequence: TGTGCCAGCAGCCAAGCTGGCAGGGGGGGAAACACCATATATTTT.